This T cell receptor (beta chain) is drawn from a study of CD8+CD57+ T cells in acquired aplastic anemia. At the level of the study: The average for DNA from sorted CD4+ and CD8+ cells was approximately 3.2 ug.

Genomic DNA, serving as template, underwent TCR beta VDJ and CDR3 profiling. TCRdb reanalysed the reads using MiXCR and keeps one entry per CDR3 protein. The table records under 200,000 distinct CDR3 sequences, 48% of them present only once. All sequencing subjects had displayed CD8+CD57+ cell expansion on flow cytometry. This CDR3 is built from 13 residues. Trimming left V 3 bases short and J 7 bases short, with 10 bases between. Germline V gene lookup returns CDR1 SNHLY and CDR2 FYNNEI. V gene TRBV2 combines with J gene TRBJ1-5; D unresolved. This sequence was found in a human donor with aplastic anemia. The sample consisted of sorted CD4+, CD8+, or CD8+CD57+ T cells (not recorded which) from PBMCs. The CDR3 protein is CASSEGNEQPQHF. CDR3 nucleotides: TGTGCCAGCAGTGAGGGAAATGAGCAGCCCCAGCATTTT.